The 9 T cell receptor beta chains below all came from one sample that was sequenced in a study of blood T cell repertoires in COVID-19. Libraries were prepared by immunoSEQ multiplex PCR; TCRdb keeps only in-frame clonotypes and omits some of them. The table lists under 200,000 clones, roughly 80% of them singletons. Specimen: PBMCs or T cells enriched from blood (not recorded which). The receptors were sampled from a woman between 40 and 50 years old with acute COVID-19.

V is TRBV5-6 and J is TRBJ1-2; no reliable D call. The CDR3 covers 13 residues. Germline CDR1 SGHDT, CDR2 YYEEEE. V dropped 4 bases and J dropped 6 bases, with 13 bases sitting between them. The CDR3 loop reads CASSPGVPNGYTF. For the CDR3, the DNA is TGTGCCAGCAGCCCCGGGGTACCGAATGGCTACACCTTC.

The genes are TRBV3-1 (or the pseudogene TRBV3-2) and TRBJ1-1; possibly TRBD1 for D (5 bases). The CDR3 totals 14 residues. Germline lookup yields CDR1 LGHDT and CDR2 YNNKEL (reference sequence). Trimming shortened V by 1 base and J by 5 bases, and 11 bases separated the two germline ends. The CDR3: CASSQVGEGTEAFF. Written as DNA, the CDR3 is TGTGCCAGCAGCCAAGTAGGGGAGGGGACTGAAGCTTTCTTT.

This clone was recorded only once. In nucleotides, the CDR3 is TGCGCCAGCAGCCATTTTACCGTGGGACTAGCGGGCGGCGGTGAGCAGTTCTTC. The encoded protein is CASSHFTVGLAGGGEQFF. The genes are TRBV4-1 and TRBJ2-1; 12 nucleotides line up with TRBD2. V lost 3 bases to trimming and J lost 9 bases; unmatched junction nucleotides: 15. The CDR3 extends over 18 amino acids. From germline, CDR1 is MGHRA and CDR2 YSYEKL.

The gene calls are TRBV3-1 (or the pseudogene TRBV3-2) and TRBJ1-2; no reliable D call. The CDR3 sequence is 14 residues long. Germline-derived CDR1 and CDR2 are LGHDT and YNNKEL (reference sequence). Deletions cut 1 base from V and 4 bases from J, with 10 bases between. The CDR3 DNA reads TGTGCCAGCAGCCAAGCCGGGGTGCGCTATGGCTACACCTTC. This gives the protein CASSQAGVRYGYTF.

This chain links TRBV7-5 with TRBJ1-4; TRBD1 was called by the table and not checked on the DNA. TRBV7-5 is described as a pseudogene. This CDR3 comprises 18 residues. This chain's CDR3 is CARSSQDPPRGPNEKLFF. DNA of the CDR3: TGTGCCAGAAGCTCCCAAGATCCCCCCAGGGGACCTAATGAAAAACTGTTTTTT.

This clone was observed once. The chain uses TRBV2 and TRBJ2-1; 7 nucleotides align to TRBD2. The junction had 4 bases not matched to a gene; V was cut back by 5 bases and J by 0 bases. This CDR3 is 15 amino acids long. The germline CDR1 and CDR2 sequences are SNHLY and FYNNEI. The CDR3 here is CASSKSGISYNEQFF. DNA of the CDR3: TGTGCCAGCAGTAAAAGCGGGATCTCCTACAATGAGCAGTTCTTC.

The J gene is TRBJ1-1, the V gene TRBV19; 8 bases line up with TRBD1. The V gene's germline CDR1 is LNHDA and CDR2 SQIVND (reference sequence). The CDR3 loop spans 18 amino acids. V lost 4 bases and J lost 1; bases outside the gene matches: 14. Here the CDR3 DNA reads TGTGCCAGTAGTACGTCTCACAGGGGGGCCCGGAAGAACACTGAAGCTTTCTTT. It translates to CASSTSHRGARKNTEAFF.

This clone was seen a handful of times. The V and J genes are TRBV5-6 and TRBJ2-3; D perhaps matches TRBD2 (5 bases). Germline V gives CDR1 SGHDT, CDR2 YYEEEE. V dropped 1 base and J dropped 4 bases, with 10 bases sitting between them. There are 14 residues in the CDR3. The CDR3 region is CASSLFPEADTQYF. DNA for the CDR3: TGTGCCAGCAGCTTGTTTCCGGAGGCAGATACGCAGTATTTT.

This clone has more than one count but fewer than ten. The chain recombines TRBV3-1 (or the pseudogene TRBV3-2) with TRBJ2-7; 9 bases match TRBD2. The germline V gene encodes CDR1 LGHDT and CDR2 YNNKEL (reference sequence). This CDR3 has 14 residues. Trimming cost V 0 bases and J 4 bases; bases outside gene matches: 1. CDR3 nucleotide sequence: TGTGCCAGCAGCCAAGAGCGGGAGGGGTACGAGCAGTACTTC. Translated, it gives CASSQEREGYEQYF.